These 10 T cell receptor beta chains originate from one sample sequenced in a study of OX40 agonist ivuxolimab in advanced cancers. Profiled with immunoSEQ multiplex PCR; TCRdb holds only in-frame clones, not every one. The data contain about 54,000 clones, roughly 90% of them seen just once; the ten biggest clones take up 8.7%. Sequenced here: CD4+ or CD8+ T cells sorted from blood, sampled in a trial of the OX40 agonist ivuxolimab. These receptors were collected from an adult with an advanced solid tumor such as melanoma, head and neck, liver or kidney cancer.

The gene calls are TRBV4-3 and TRBJ2-1; no definite D call. Germline V lookup: CDR1 LGHNA, CDR2 YSLEER. The CDR3 loop spans 16 amino acids. The ends were cut back, 0 bases at V and 3 bases at J, with 12 bases in the middle. CDR3 sequence reads: CASSQDRVGSYNEQFF. CDR3 bases: TGCGCCAGCAGCCAAGATCGCGTTGGCAGCTACAATGAGCAGTTCTTC.

V and J are TRBV7-2 and TRBJ2-3, with 7 bases fitting TRBD1. Germline V gene data show CDR1 as SGHTA and CDR2 as FQGNSA. With 4 bases clipped from V and 0 bases from J, the junction kept 7 bases outside the gene matches. This CDR3 is built from 16 residues. CDR3 sequence (DNA): TGTGCCAGCAGCTGGGGGACAGTTCTTAGCACAGATACGCAGTATTTT. Translation: CASSWGTVLSTDTQYF.

CDR3 nucleotide sequence: TGTGCCAGCAGCTCCACAGGGGTGCACAATGAGCAGTTCTTC. Residues: CASSSTGVHNEQFF. The J gene is TRBJ2-1, the V gene TRBV7-3; 7 bases fit TRBD1. Germline-derived CDR1 and CDR2 are SGHTA and FQGTGA. The CDR3 length is 14 residues. After removal of 4 bases from V and 5 bases from J, the junction contained 5 bases not matched to a gene. The complete variable domain, with remaining parts taken from reference TRBV7-3 and TRBJ2-1, reads GAGVSQTPSNKVTEKGKYVELRCDPISGHTALYWYRQSLGQGPEFLIYFQGTGAADDSGLPNDRFFAVRPEGSVSTLKIQRTERGDSAVYLCASSSTGVHNEQFFGPGTRLTVL.

CDR3 coding DNA: TGCGCCAGCAGCCAATTTACAGGGGACGGAGGTGAAGCTTTCTTT. Translation: CASSQFTGDGGEAFF. J is TRBJ1-1 and V is TRBV5-1, with 7 bases that match TRBD1. Trimming removed 4 bases from V and 7 bases from J; junction bases left unmatched: 13. This CDR3 comprises 15 residues. The germline gives CDR1 SGHRS, CDR2 YFSETQ.

This chain connects TRBV7-3 to TRBJ1-5; D call uncertain. The germline V gene has CDR1 SGHTA and CDR2 FQGTGA. The V end lost 2 bases, the J end lost 6 bases, and 20 bases lay between the germline ends. The CDR3 is 17 residues long. CDR3 sequence: CASSLPPGGPTSQPQHF. The CDR3 DNA reads TGTGCCAGCAGCTTACCCCCCGGAGGTCCAACGAGTCAGCCCCAGCATTTT.

The chain couples TRBV19 to TRBJ2-1, with 8 bases identical to TRBD2. Per germline, CDR1 LNHDA and CDR2 SQIVND (reference sequence). V lost 3 bases and J lost 0; bases outside the gene matches: 7. CDR3 size: 17 residues. For the CDR3, the DNA is TGTGCCAGTAGTATGACCAGCGGGAGTTTCTCCTACAATGAGCAGTTCTTC. Translation gives CASSMTSGSFSYNEQFF.

As regards this clone: One end of the junction does not line up with germline, which may come from a read error. The chain has TRBV27 and TRBJ1-2; TRBD1 aligns across 10 bases. CDR1 is MNHEY and CDR2 is SMNVEV in the germline V gene (reference sequence). The CDR3 runs 11 residues. CDR3 region: CASSSPGQGPF. Here the CDR3 DNA reads TGTGCCAGCAGTTCACCGGGACAGGGGCCCTTC.

The chain combines TRBV10-3 with TRBJ2-7; TRBD2 matches at 7 bases. V lost 8 bases to trimming and J lost 0 bases; unmatched junction nucleotides: 7. This CDR3 region has 14 residues. Germline CDR1 reads ENHRY; CDR2 reads SYGVKD. CDR3 DNA sequence: TGTGCCATCCTGGGGGAGCGGGACTCCTACGAGCAGTACTTC. Translating gives CAILGERDSYEQYF.

The genes are TRBV6-5 and TRBJ2-7, with TRBD2 identical over 9 bases. This CDR3 has 13 amino acids. V shed 4 bases, J shed 7 bases, and the junction held 5 bases outside the gene matches. In germline, CDR1 is MNHEY, CDR2 SVGAGI. The CDR3 coding sequence is TGTGCCAGCAGTTTAGCGGGAGATAGTGAGCAGTACTTC. It translates to CASSLAGDSEQYF.

The genes are TRBV27 and TRBJ1-2; D is undetermined. Trimming pared 3 bases from V and 8 bases from J, leaving 25 bases between. Germline V gene sequence: CDR1 MNHEY, CDR2 SMNVEV (reference sequence). The CDR3 has 17 amino acids. The CDR3 loop is CASSFLVGGRGPGGYTF. DNA of the CDR3: TGTGCCAGCAGTTTTCTTGTGGGTGGACGTGGTCCGGGGGGCTACACCTTC.